This is a list of T cell receptor beta chains from one sample in a study of Ad26.COV2.S vaccination and SARS-CoV-2 variants. Profiling relied on immunoSEQ multiplex PCR, and the TCRdb table lists in-frame clones only, not all of them. The data contain about 250,000 clones, 70% to 90% of them seen just once; the ten biggest clones take up about 3.1%. Specimen: peripheral blood, collected in a trial of Ad26.COV2.S vaccine versus placebo. These receptors all come from a person between 18 and 60 years old who received the Ad26.COV2.S COVID-19 vaccine or a placebo. CDR3s include the opening cysteine and the closing phenylalanine or tryptophan. The D gene is left open where the match is weak. Clone size, where shown, is once, few, many, or a class for clones that have expanded.

D,size,J,length,V,DNA,CDR3
TRBD1,NA,TRBJ2-7,14,TRBV5-4,TGTGCCAGCAGCCGCGCACAGGGGGCGCGGGAGCAGTACTTC,CASSRAQGAREQYF
TRBD1,once,TRBJ1-2,18,TRBV3-1/TRBV3-2,TGTGCCAGCAGCCCTAACTACAGGGGGCGATGGCGATGGTATGGCTACACCTTC,CASSPNYRGRWRWYGYTF
NA,NA,TRBJ1-6,16,TRBV27,TGTGCCAGCAGTTTTACAGGGAAGAGAGATAATTCACCCCTCCACTTT,CASSFTGKRDNSPLHF
NA,NA,TRBJ1-2,14,TRBV7-9,TGTGCCAGCAGCTTAGGCCAGCCCGGGAGTGGCTACACCTTC,CASSLGQPGSGYTF
NA,NA,TRBJ2-7,13,TRBV7-6,TGTGCCAGCAGCCAACGCTGGGGTTACGAGCAGTACTTC,CASSQRWGYEQYF
NA,NA,TRBJ1-1,18,TRBV14,TGTGCCAGCAGCCAAGATTTAGTCCGAGGGGTAGTGGACACTGAAGCTTTCTTT,CASSQDLVRGVVDTEAFF
NA,NA,TRBJ1-1,15,TRBV6-6,TGTGCCAGCAGGAAAACCTCAGGGGAGGACACTGAAGCTTTCTTT,CASRKTSGEDTEAFF
NA,few,TRBJ2-1,14,TRBV6-5,TGTGCCAGCAGTCCCTGGACGGTGGGTGATGAGCAGTTCTTC,CASSPWTVGDEQFF
NA,NA,TRBJ1-5,13,TRBV7-2,TGTGCCAGCAGCCGGACAGCTGATCAGCCCCAGCATTTT,CASSRTADQPQHF
NA,NA,TRBJ2-1,12,TRBV7-9,TGTGCCAGCAGCTTAGGTGCGGCTGAGCAGTTCTTC,CASSLGAAEQFF
TRBD2,once,TRBJ2-1,15,TRBV7-8,TGTGCCAGCAGCTTAGAGCTAGCGGAGTACAATGAGCAGTTCTTC,CASSLELAEYNEQFF
NA,once,TRBJ1-3,15,TRBV2,TGTGCCAGCAGTAACGGACACCTTTCTGGAAACACCATATATTTT,CASSNGHLSGNTIYF
NA,once,TRBJ1-2,13,TRBV29-1,TGCAGCGTTAAAAGGGGGGCTAACTATGGCTACACCTTC,CSVKRGANYGYTF
NA,NA,TRBJ1-1,15,TRBV5-8,TGTGCCAGCAGCCCGGGGACGGGAGGGAACACTGAAGCTTTCTTT,CASSPGTGGNTEAFF
TRBD2,NA,TRBJ2-1,16,TRBV18,TGTGCCAGCTCCCACCCCGGGGGGAGCCGGGCCAATGAGCAGTTCTTC,CASSHPGGSRANEQFF
NA,NA,TRBJ2-1,15,TRBV5-4,TGTGCCAGCAGCGTAACTAGCTCCTCCTACAATGAGCAGTTCTTC,CASSVTSSSYNEQFF
NA,few,TRBJ1-1,15,TRBV4-3,TGCGCCAGCAGCCAAGATCGGGCCACAGGGAAGGAAGCTTTCTTT,CASSQDRATGKEAFF
NA,NA,TRBJ1-1,14,TRBV18,TGTGCCAGCTCACCAAAGAATATGAACACTGAAGCTTTCTTT,CASSPKNMNTEAFF
NA,NA,TRBJ1-5,15,TRBV2,TGTGCCAGCAGTGTTTTGGCAGGACCTAATCAGCCCCAGCATTTT,CASSVLAGPNQPQHF
NA,NA,TRBJ2-7,15,TRBV27,TGTGCCAGCAGCGCCATACCTGGGGTGGTCTACGAGCAGTACTTC,CASSAIPGVVYEQYF
NA,NA,TRBJ1-1,15,TRBV6-6,TGTGCCAGCAGTGCCCCAATGTGGGGGAACACTGAAGCTTTCTTT,CASSAPMWGNTEAFF
TRBD1,NA,TRBJ1-2,14,TRBV5-4,TGTGCCAGCAGCTCGAAGGACAGGGCGGCTGGCTACACCTTC,CASSSKDRAAGYTF
NA,NA,TRBJ1-2,15,TRBV4-1,TGCGCCAGCAGCCAAGTTGGAGATTCCGACTATGGCTACACCTTC,CASSQVGDSDYGYTF
TRBD2,once,TRBJ2-7,17,TRBV5-4,TGTGCCAGCACCCCGGGGGCGGGAGGGTCCGGCAGGTACGAGCAGTACTTC,CASTPGAGGSGRYEQYF
TRBD2,NA,TRBJ2-2,15,TRBV7-2,TGTGCCAGCAGCCCTCTAGCGGGCTCCACCGGGGAGCTGTTTTTT,CASSPLAGSTGELFF
TRBD1,NA,TRBJ2-7,17,TRBV5-1,TGCGCCAGCAGCCCAGGGTCAGGGACAGGGGTTTTCTACGAGCAGTACTTC,CASSPGSGTGVFYEQYF
NA,NA,TRBJ2-1,11,TRBV20-1,TGCAGTGCGGGCGGTGAAAATGAGCAGTTCTTC,CSAGGENEQFF
NA,NA,TRBJ1-2,14,TRBV9,TGTGCCAGCGCAACCGGGCAGGGTGACTATGGCTACACCTTC,CASATGQGDYGYTF
TRBD2,once,TRBJ2-2,17,TRBV5-1,TGCGCCAGCAGCTCTGGACTAGCGGGGGGGACCACCGGGGAGCTGTTTTTT,CASSSGLAGGTTGELFF
NA,NA,TRBJ1-3,15,TRBV5-4,TGTGCCAGCAGCTTGCCCGGGGCAGGTGGAAACACCATATATTTT,CASSLPGAGGNTIYF
NA,NA,TRBJ1-3,16,TRBV18,TGTGCCAGCTCCGTCCTAGAGGTCCTATCTGGAAACACCATATATTTT,CASSVLEVLSGNTIYF
TRBD2,once,TRBJ2-4,14,TRBV18,TGTGCCAGCTCACAGTTAGCGGGAGAGGACATTCAGTACTTC,CASSQLAGEDIQYF
NA,NA,TRBJ2-7,14,TRBV6-2/TRBV6-3,TGTGCCAGCAGTTACAACCTAGGGACCTACGAGCAGTACTTC,CASSYNLGTYEQYF
TRBD1,NA,TRBJ2-7,15,TRBV6-5,TGTGCCAGCAGTTACTTCCAAGCAGGGGGCGGCGAGCAGTACTTC,CASSYFQAGGGEQYF
TRBD2,NA,TRBJ2-3,16,TRBV3-1/TRBV3-2,TGTGCCAGCAGCCCCATACTAGCGGGGGACACAGATACGCAGTATTTT,CASSPILAGDTDTQYF
TRBD2,NA,TRBJ2-1,16,TRBV7-6,TGTGCCAGCAGCCTCCGGACTAGCGGGAGTATAAATGAGCAGTTCTTC,CASSLRTSGSINEQFF
TRBD2,few,TRBJ2-7,14,TRBV3-1/TRBV3-2,TGTGCCAGTAAGCCGGGACTAGCGGGTTACGAGCAGTACTTC,CASKPGLAGYEQYF
TRBD2,NA,TRBJ2-7,16,TRBV27,TGTGCCAGCAGTCGGACGCGACTAGCGGGAGCCTACGAGCAGTACTTC,CASSRTRLAGAYEQYF
TRBD2,NA,TRBJ2-1,15,TRBV15,TGTGCCACCAGCAGAGTTAGACTAGCGATGAATGAGCAGTTCTTC,CATSRVRLAMNEQFF
TRBD1,NA,TRBJ1-1,14,TRBV6-4,TGTGCCAGCAGTGACGGGTCAGGGGGCGATGAAGCTTTCTTT,CASSDGSGGDEAFF
TRBD1,NA,TRBJ2-3,14,TRBV29-1,TGCAGCGTGGACAGGGGGCTTTTCACAGATACGCAGTATTTT,CSVDRGLFTDTQYF
NA,NA,TRBJ2-3,16,TRBV11-2,TGTGCCAGCAGCCGCGGTAAGGGGGTCGGAGGAGATACGCAGTATTTT,CASSRGKGVGGDTQYF
TRBD1,NA,TRBJ1-2,16,TRBV30,TGTGCCTGGAGTGAGAAAATCAGGGGGGCGTTGCATGGCTACACCTTC,CAWSEKIRGALHGYTF
NA,NA,TRBJ1-4,11,TRBV30,TGTGCCTGTCAGGGAGATGAAAAACTGTTTTTT,CACQGDEKLFF
TRBD2,NA,TRBJ2-1,16,TRBV5-1,TGCGCCAGCAGCTGGGATGGGACTAGCGGGGGGGATGAGCAGTTCTTC,CASSWDGTSGGDEQFF
NA,once,TRBJ2-7,14,TRBV6-5,TGTGCCAGCAGTTACTCTTGGGGCGCCTACGAGCAGTACTTC,CASSYSWGAYEQYF
NA,NA,TRBJ1-2,11,TRBV25-1,TGTGCCAGCAGTGGCCTTTATGGCTACACCTTC,CASSGLYGYTF
NA,NA,TRBJ2-7,14,TRBV27,TGTGCCAGCAGCCAAAACAGGGATTCCTACGAGCAGTACTTC,CASSQNRDSYEQYF
NA,NA,TRBJ1-3,18,TRBV5-1,TGCGCCAGCAGCGTCGGATACGGGGGTCTCAGCTCTGGAAACACCATATATTTT,CASSVGYGGLSSGNTIYF
NA,NA,TRBJ2-1,15,TRBV3-1/TRBV3-2,TGTGCCAGCAGCCGCAGGGAAGGGGTCTACAATGAGCAGTTCTTC,CASSRREGVYNEQFF
TRBD1,NA,TRBJ1-1,16,TRBV6-2/TRBV6-3,TGTGCCAGCAGTCAAGGGACAGGGGGCATGAAGACTGAAGCTTTCTTT,CASSQGTGGMKTEAFF
TRBD2,many,TRBJ2-3,15,TRBV4-3,TGCGCCAGCAGCCTTGGCGGGGGGGTACCAGATACGCAGTATTTT,CASSLGGGVPDTQYF